One and the same sample provided the 10 T cell receptor beta chains below, sequenced in a study of T cell responses to AZD1222 COVID-19 vaccine. TCRdb's copy holds only in-frame clones and misses some; the assay was immunoSEQ multiplex PCR. The table has 120,000 to 150,000 clones, approximately 89% seen once. Specimen: peripheral blood, collected 28 days after the second AZD1222 dose. These receptors all come from an adult who received the AZD1222 COVID-19 vaccine.

J is TRBJ1-6 and V is TRBV6-5, with D unresolved. V lost 4 bases, J lost 10 bases, and 14 bases lay in between. Germline assignment: CDR1 MNHEY and CDR2 SVGAGI. This CDR3 has 14 residues. CDR3 residues: CASSSQGNWSPLHF. The CDR3 DNA reads as TGTGCCAGCAGTTCGCAAGGGAACTGGTCACCCCTCCACTTT.

This chain connects TRBV6-1 to TRBJ1-6; no reliable D call. This CDR3 comprises 14 residues. Germline V gene data show CDR1 as MNHNS and CDR2 as SASEGT. The V end was cut by 7 bases, the J end by 8 bases, with 15 bases between. This CDR3 reads CASTPRAMDSPLHF. The CDR3 bases are TGTGCCAGCACCCCCCGAGCCATGGATTCACCCCTCCACTTT.

The chain uses TRBV6-1 and TRBJ2-2; 10 bases match TRBD2. Germline CDR1 is MNHNS and CDR2 is SASEGT. The CDR3 is 16 residues long. V trimming: 1 base; J trimming: 4 bases; junction bases outside the gene matches: 3. The DNA for the CDR3 is TGTGCCAGCAGTGAAGGGGTAGCGGGAGGCACCGGGGAGCTGTTTTTT. Its protein is CASSEGVAGGTGELFF.

This chain joins TRBV18 and TRBJ2-7; the match to TRBD2 covers 8 bases. This CDR3 is 15 amino acids long. Trimming cost V 2 bases and J 7 bases; bases outside gene matches: 10. CDR1 is KGHSH and CDR2 is LQKENI in the germline V gene. The CDR3 DNA reads TGTGCCAGCTCACCAACCGGGGGGGCGCCCCGGGAGCAGTACTTC. Its translation: CASSPTGGAPREQYF.

This clone was seen only a few times. V is TRBV18 and J is TRBJ1-1; possible D gene TRBD1, 6 bases. Trimming took off 1 base at V and 3 bases at J, with 15 bases between the two ends. Germline CDR1 and CDR2: KGHSH and LQKENI. The CDR3 has 16 residues. The CDR3 region is CASSPRNRAGDTEAFF. DNA of the CDR3: TGTGCCAGCTCACCACGAAACAGGGCAGGTGACACTGAAGCTTTCTTT.

The V and J genes are TRBV3-1 (or the pseudogene TRBV3-2) and TRBJ2-7; 10 nucleotides agree with TRBD2. With 2 bases clipped from V and 2 bases from J, the junction kept 6 bases outside the gene matches. Per the germline V gene, CDR1 is LGHDT and CDR2 is YNNKEL (reference sequence). This CDR3 region has 16 residues. The CDR3 DNA reads as TGTGCCAGCAGCCAACTTAGCGGGAGGCACCCCTACGAGCAGTACTTC. Its translation: CASSQLSGRHPYEQYF.

The CDR3 is CASSLGYVQQGRKTQYF. CDR3 in DNA: TGTGCCAGTAGTCTCGGCTACGTCCAACAGGGACGAAAGACCCAGTACTTC. The chain carries TRBV19 and TRBJ2-5; TRBD1 is a possible D gene (6 bases). Germline loops: CDR1 LNHDA, CDR2 SQIVND (reference sequence). The CDR3 covers 17 residues. V was trimmed by 5 bases and J by 6 bases, leaving 25 bases between them.

The CDR3 loop reads CAWSPPDSNSNQPQHF. CDR3 nucleotides: TGTGCCTGGAGCCCCCCCGATTCTAATAGCAATCAGCCCCAGCATTTT. V usage is TRBV30 and J usage is TRBJ1-5; no clear D. Germline V gene sequence: CDR1 GTSNPN, CDR2 SVGIG (reference sequence). Trimming removed 3 bases at V and 0 bases at J, with 15 bases between. The CDR3 spans 16 residues.

Here the CDR3 DNA reads TGTGCCAGCAGCTCCCGGTCCATGAACACTGAAGCTTTCTTT. Translated, it gives CASSSRSMNTEAFF. The chain has TRBV5-4 and TRBJ1-1; D is undetermined. CDR3 length: 14 amino acids. Per germline, CDR1 SGHNT and CDR2 YYREEE (reference sequence). V was cut by 3 bases and J by 0 bases, with 9 bases left in between.

Written as DNA, the CDR3 is TGTGCCAGCAGGGTAGGGACAGGACAAGAGACCCAGTACTTC. Amino acids: CASRVGTGQETQYF. This chain links TRBV2 with TRBJ2-5; 8 bases map to TRBD1. The CDR3 totals 14 residues. Germline V gene lookup returns CDR1 SNHLY and CDR2 FYNNEI. The ends lost 6 bases at V and 2 bases at J; junction bases unmatched: 5. Full variable domain (rest looked up from reference TRBV2 and TRBJ2-5): EPEVTQTPSHQVTQMGQEVILRCVPISNHLYFYWYRQILGQKVEFLVSFYNNEISEKSEIFDDQFSVERPDGSNFTLKIRSTKLEDSAMYFCASRVGTGQETQYFGPGTRLLVL.